This T cell receptor (beta chain) was captured by sequencing in a study of cytotoxic CD8 clonotypes in ibrutinib-treated CLL. Study at large: Among responders, some 25 were partial and 2 complete; after median approximately 70 months, around 15 stayed remitted and roughly 12 progressed.

Germline loops: CDR1 SQVTM, CDR2 ANQGSEA. V lost 5 bases and J 5 bases, leaving 9 bases between the germline ends. The CDR3 spans 12 residues. Using immunoSEQ multiplex PCR, the repertoire was profiled, and TCRdb retains in-frame clones only, with some absent. Of about 69,000 clones listed, 70% to 90% are singletons. Study-level findings and limits: On treatment, the uncommon public clonotypes contracted or remained stable. Higher circulating CD8+ T-cell counts strongly accompanied higher baseline clonality, above age-matched healthy donors.

This clone has only a few counts. Its target is unknown. This chain links TRBV29-1 with TRBJ2-2; D not resolved. The TCR was taken from a human donor with chronic lymphocytic leukemia. The sample in question was PBMCs, obtained at disease progression, from a patient treated with ibrutinib. The CDR3 nucleotides are TGCAGCGTTATTAGCTGGACCGGGGAGCTGTTTTTT. Translated: CSVISWTGELFF.